The 22 T cell receptor beta chains presented below share a single source sample, sequenced in a study of blood T cell repertoires in COVID-19. This table comes from immunoSEQ multiplex PCR, and its TCRdb copy is limited to in-frame clones, with some not included. The sample records roughly 230,000 clones, around four fifths being singletons. Sequenced input: peripheral blood. Receptor source: a woman between 55 and 75 years old with active or convalescent COVID-19.

The chain recombines TRBV6-5 with TRBJ1-6; D is ambiguous. This CDR3 comprises 15 residues. Germline-derived CDR1 and CDR2 are MNHEY and SVGAGI. Trimming shortened V by 6 bases and J by 3 bases, and 12 bases separated the two germline ends. The CDR3 protein is CASRTTGIYNSPLHF. The CDR3 DNA reads as TGTGCCAGCAGGACAACGGGAATCTATAATTCACCCCTCCACTTT.

The rearrangement links TRBV7-3 to TRBJ1-2; TRBD1 matches 10 bases. Germline CDR1 SGHTA, CDR2 FQGTGA. This CDR3 has 16 amino acids. The V and J ends lost 0 bases and 4 bases, in that order; junction bases with no gene match: 5. The DNA for the CDR3 is TGTGCCAGCAGCTTAACGGGACAGGGGTCTACCTATGGCTACACCTTC. It translates to CASSLTGQGSTYGYTF.

The chain joins TRBV7-8 to TRBJ1-5, with 10 bases fitting TRBD1. V shed 5 bases, J shed 0 bases, and the junction held 4 bases outside the gene matches. Germline V gene lookup returns CDR1 SGHVS and CDR2 FQNEAQ. This CDR3 spans 16 amino acids. The CDR3 here is CASSTTGGDSNQPQHF. In DNA form, the CDR3 reads TGTGCCAGCAGCACGACAGGGGGCGATAGCAATCAGCCCCAGCATTTT. Full variable domain (missing parts from reference TRBV7-8 and TRBJ1-5): GAGVSQSPRYKVAKRGQDVALRCDPISGHVSLFWYQQALGQGPEFLTYFQNEAQLDKSGLPSDRFFAERPEGSVSTLKIQRTQQEDSAVYLCASSTTGGDSNQPQHFGDGTRLSIL.

In this sample, this clone turned up a few times. CDR3 sequence: CASSDPGTVYGYTF. The DNA for the CDR3 is TGTGCCAGTAGCGATCCAGGGACAGTCTATGGCTACACCTTC. The chain uses TRBV19 and TRBJ1-2, with 7 bases fitting TRBD1. The trim removed 6 bases at V and 4 bases at J, leaving 8 bases unmatched. CDR1 is LNHDA and CDR2 is SQIVND in the germline V gene (reference sequence). This CDR3 is built from 14 residues. Full variable domain (outside the CDR3, taken from reference TRBV19 and TRBJ1-2): DGGITQSPKYLFRKEGQNVTLSCEQNLNHDAMYWYRQDPGQGLRLIYYSQIVNDFQKGDIAEGYSVSREKKESFPLTVTSAQKNPTAFYLCASSDPGTVYGYTFGSGTRLTVV.

This chain joins TRBV25-1 and TRBJ1-3; a weak D match, TRBD1 (5 bases). CDR3 length: 17 amino acids. In germline, CDR1 is MGHDK, CDR2 SYGVNS. The V end lost 5 bases, the J end lost 8 bases, and 25 bases lay between the germline ends. CDR3 coding DNA: TGTGCCAGCAGTACCTACGGTGCCCCCGGATGGGGGGACACCATATATTTT. Translating it yields CASSTYGAPGWGDTIYF.

V and J are TRBV19 and TRBJ1-3; no definite D call. Trimming left V 10 bases short and J 1 base short, with 20 bases between. This CDR3 contains 16 residues. Per the germline V gene, CDR1 is LNHDA and CDR2 is SQIVND (reference sequence). The CDR3 reads CATLGLYTGSGNTIYF. The CDR3 coding sequence is TGTGCCACCCTCGGACTTTATACGGGTTCTGGAAACACCATATATTTT.

The rearrangement uses TRBV2 and TRBJ2-5; 10 positions agree with TRBD1. The CDR3 extends over 15 amino acids. Germline V CDR1 and CDR2: SNHLY, FYNNEI. Trimming cost V 5 bases and J 3 bases; bases outside gene matches: 6. The CDR3 loop reads CASSNPGTGEETQYF. In DNA form, the CDR3 reads TGTGCCAGCAGTAACCCCGGGACAGGGGAAGAGACCCAGTACTTC.

The gene calls are TRBV11-2 and TRBJ2-1, with 8 bases fitting TRBD1. This CDR3 comprises 15 residues. After removal of 1 base from V and 16 bases from J, the junction contained 15 bases not matched to a gene. The germline V gene encodes CDR1 SGHAT and CDR2 FQNNGV. The CDR3 region is CASSLGVTGDRLQFF. CDR3 nucleotides: TGTGCCAGCAGCTTAGGGGTCACGGGGGACAGGCTGCAATTCTTC. Complete variable domain (other parts from reference TRBV11-2 and TRBJ2-1): EAGVAQSPRYKIIEKRQSVAFWCNPISGHATLYWYQQILGQGPKLLIQFQNNGVVDDSQLPKDRFSAERLKGVDSTLKIQPAKLEDSAVYLCASSLGVTGDRLQFFGPGTRLTVL.

V and J are TRBV5-1 and TRBJ2-5, with TRBD1 matching over 8 bases. CDR1 is SGHRS and CDR2 is YFSETQ in the germline V gene. V shed 3 bases, J shed 2 bases, and the junction held 9 bases outside the gene matches. The CDR3 has 16 amino acids. The CDR3 nucleotides are TGCGCCAGCAGCTCGCGGACAGGGAGCCCTCAAGAGACCCAGTACTTC. Translating gives CASSSRTGSPQETQYF.

This clone was observed a handful of times. The gene calls are TRBV10-3 and TRBJ2-5; a weak D match, TRBD2 (6 bases). CDR3 length: 12 residues. V lost 8 bases and J lost 7, with 14 bases in between. CDR1 is ENHRY and CDR2 is SYGVKD in the germline V gene. The CDR3 protein is CAIWGGRGTQYF. In nucleotides, the CDR3 is TGTGCCATCTGGGGAGGAAGGGGGACCCAGTACTTC.

The chain carries TRBV27 and TRBJ1-4; D not resolved. The germline V gene encodes CDR1 MNHEY and CDR2 SMNVEV (reference sequence). Trimming left V 7 bases short and J 5 bases short, with 17 bases between. This CDR3 is built from 15 residues. The CDR3 coding sequence is TGTGCCAGCAAAAACTCGAGGGTACAAAATGAAAAACTGTTTTTT. Amino acids: CASKNSRVQNEKLFF.

The V call is TRBV12-5, the J call TRBJ2-2, with D tentatively TRBD1 (5 bases). There are 17 residues in the CDR3. The germline gives CDR1 LGHNT, CDR2 FRNRAP. V was clipped by 3 bases and J by 3 bases, with 17 bases between them. In DNA, the CDR3 is TGTGCTAGTGGTTTACGCGGAACAGGTCGATACACCGGGGAGCTGTTTTTT. This gives the protein CASGLRGTGRYTGELFF. Variable domain in full (rest from reference TRBV12-5 and TRBJ2-2): DARVTQTPRHKVTEMGQEVTMRCQPILGHNTVFWYRQTMMQGLELLAYFRNRAPLDDSGMPKDRFSAEMPDATLATLKIQPSEPRDSAVYFCASGLRGTGRYTGELFFGEGSRLTVL.

The chain links TRBV5-1 to TRBJ1-2; D gene uncertain. Germline CDR1 is SGHRS and CDR2 is YFSETQ. V lost 0 bases and J 4 bases, leaving 13 bases between the germline ends. The CDR3 is 15 residues long. Here the CDR3 reads CASSLVWAPGYGYTF. In nucleotides, the CDR3 is TGCGCCAGCAGCTTGGTGTGGGCCCCAGGCTATGGCTACACCTTC.

On this clone: This sample includes further DNA sequences coding for the same CDR3. The rearrangement joins TRBV5-1 to TRBJ2-5; weak D call: TRBD2 (7 bases). V was pared by 0 bases and J by 3 bases, with 9 bases between. Per germline, CDR1 SGHRS and CDR2 YFSETQ. The CDR3 is 14 residues long. CDR3 in amino acids: CASSLGGGEETQYF. The CDR3 region has the DNA TGCGCCAGCAGCTTGGGAGGGGGGGAAGAGACCCAGTACTTC. Based on the CDR3 plus reference TRBV5-1 and TRBJ2-5, the full variable domain is KAGVTQTPRYLIKTRGQQVTLSCSPISGHRSVSWYQQTPGQGLQFLFEYFSETQRNKGNFPGRFSGRQFSNSRSEMNVSTLELGDSALYLCASSLGGGEETQYFGPGTRLLVL.

This clone was observed many times. The CDR3 spells CSASATTGGNQPQHF. DNA for the CDR3: TGCAGTGCTAGTGCGACGACAGGGGGGAACCAGCCCCAGCATTTT. The chain carries TRBV20-1 and TRBJ1-5; 9 bases fit TRBD1. Germline CDR1 is DFQATT and CDR2 is SNEGSKA (reference sequence). Losses at the gene ends were 3 bases for V and 7 bases for J; bases not matched to a gene: 10. The CDR3 covers 15 residues.

V is TRBV11-3 and J is TRBJ2-3; no clear D. The CDR3 is made up of 12 amino acids. Germline V gene sequence: CDR1 SGHNT, CDR2 YENEEA. V was cut by 4 bases and J by 5 bases, with 7 bases left in between. The CDR3 here is CASSSRGDTQYF. CDR3 nucleotide sequence: TGTGCCAGCAGCTCAAGAGGAGATACGCAGTATTTT. Full variable domain (outside the CDR3, taken from reference TRBV11-3 and TRBJ2-3): EAGVVQSPRYKIIEKKQPVAFWCNPISGHNTLYWYLQNLGQGPELLIRYENEEAVDDSQLPKDRFSAERLKGVDSTLKIQPAELGDSAVYLCASSSRGDTQYFGPGTRLTVL.

V is TRBV11-3 and J is TRBJ2-6; 9 bases line up with TRBD1. Germline V CDR1 and CDR2: SGHNT, YENEEA. The V segment lost 7 bases and the J segment 9 bases; nucleotides outside the gene matches: 7. This CDR3 has 14 amino acids. The CDR3 sequence: CASTPDRGNNVLTF. CDR3 in DNA: TGTGCCAGCACCCCGGACAGGGGAAACAACGTCCTGACTTTC.

This clone was seen a few times. The genes are TRBV7-9 and TRBJ2-1; tentatively, D is TRBD1 (5 bases). The CDR3 runs 16 residues. Trimming removed 5 bases at V and 2 bases at J, with 16 bases between. Germline V gene lookup returns CDR1 SEHNR and CDR2 FQNEAQ (reference sequence). The CDR3 sequence: CASSPPGMSAYNEQFF. CDR3 sequence (DNA): TGTGCCAGCAGCCCCCCAGGGATGTCAGCCTACAATGAGCAGTTCTTC.

V gene TRBV7-9 combines with J gene TRBJ1-2, with D perhaps matching TRBD1 (6 bases). CDR3 size: 13 residues. V lost 5 bases and J lost 3, with 10 bases in between. Per the germline V gene, CDR1 is SEHNR and CDR2 is FQNEAQ (reference sequence). The CDR3 sequence: CASSPDSYYGYTF. The CDR3 bases are TGTGCCAGCAGCCCGGACAGCTACTATGGCTACACCTTC. Supplemented by reference TRBV7-9 and TRBJ1-2, the full variable domain reads DTGVSQNPRHKITKRGQNVTFRCDPISEHNRLYWYRQTLGQGPEFLTYFQNEAQLEKSRLLSDRFSAERPKGSFSTLEIQRTEQGDSAMYLCASSPDSYYGYTFGSGTRLTVV.

The chain couples TRBV10-3 to TRBJ2-7; 7 nucleotides line up with TRBD1. The V gene end was trimmed by 5 bases and the J gene end by 2 bases; junction bases not matched to a gene: 6. The CDR3 runs to 14 residues. CDR1 is ENHRY, CDR2 SYGVKD, per germline. The CDR3 loop is CAISTGTEPYEQYF. The CDR3 DNA follows: TGTGCCATCAGTACCGGGACAGAGCCCTACGAGCAGTACTTC.

The V gene is TRBV19, the J gene TRBJ1-4, with D possibly TRBD1 on 6 matching bases. Germline lookup yields CDR1 LNHDA and CDR2 SQIVND (reference sequence). Trimming took 8 bases from V and 7 from J, leaving 14 bases between them. CDR3 length: 13 amino acids. The CDR3 sequence: CASGSGGAEKLFF. Written as DNA, the CDR3 is TGTGCCAGTGGCTCTGGGGGGGCTGAAAAACTGTTTTTT.

This clone was observed once. The chain carries TRBV11-3 and TRBJ2-2, with D uncertain. The CDR3 has 11 residues. The germline V and J ends were trimmed by 5 bases and 7 bases, with 5 bases remaining between them. Germline V gives CDR1 SGHNT, CDR2 YENEEA. CDR3 sequence reads: CASSPRGELFF. DNA for the CDR3: TGTGCCAGCAGCCCTCGCGGGGAGCTGTTTTTT.